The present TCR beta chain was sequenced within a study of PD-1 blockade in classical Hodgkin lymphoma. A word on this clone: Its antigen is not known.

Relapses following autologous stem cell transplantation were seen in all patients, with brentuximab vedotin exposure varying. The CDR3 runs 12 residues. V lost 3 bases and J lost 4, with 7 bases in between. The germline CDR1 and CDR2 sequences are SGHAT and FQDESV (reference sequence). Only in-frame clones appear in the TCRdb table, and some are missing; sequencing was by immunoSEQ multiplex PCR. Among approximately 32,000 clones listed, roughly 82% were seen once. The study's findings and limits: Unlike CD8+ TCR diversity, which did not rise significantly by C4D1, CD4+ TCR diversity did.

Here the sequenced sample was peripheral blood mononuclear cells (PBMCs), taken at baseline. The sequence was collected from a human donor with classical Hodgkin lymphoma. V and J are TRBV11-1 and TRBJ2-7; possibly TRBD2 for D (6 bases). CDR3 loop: CASSLEGYEQYF. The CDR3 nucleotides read TGTGCCAGCAGCTTGGAGGGTTACGAGCAGTACTTC. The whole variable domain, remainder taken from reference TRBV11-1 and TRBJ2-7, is EAEVAQSPRYKITEKSQAVAFWCDPISGHATLYWYRQILGQGPELLVQFQDESVVDDSQLPKDRFSAERLKGVDSTLKIQPAELGDSAMYLCASSLEGYEQYFGPGTRLTVT.